This T cell receptor (beta chain) stems from a study of T-cell reconstitution after alpha-beta-depleted transplantation in children. The CDR3 sequence is 13 residues long. The V gene lost 2 bases and the J gene lost 0 bases, with 5 bases spanning the gap. Germline assignment: CDR1 SGHTA and CDR2 FQGNSA. This clonotype was detected a few times. The library targeted TCRbeta and was prepared with unique molecular identifiers. TCRdb used MiXCR to reprocess the PCR reads, holding one entry per CDR3 protein. This table holds fewer than 550,000 distinct CDR3 sequences, 11% found once. The sequence came from a human donor who donated a stem cell graft to a child with acute myeloid leukemia. The material was PBMCs from the stem cell graft donor, obtained from the stem cell graft. The V and J genes are TRBV7-2 and TRBJ2-7; D gene ambiguous. CDR3 residues: CASSLINSYEQYF. Here the CDR3 DNA reads TGTGCCAGCAGCTTAATTAACTCCTACGAGCAGTACTTC.